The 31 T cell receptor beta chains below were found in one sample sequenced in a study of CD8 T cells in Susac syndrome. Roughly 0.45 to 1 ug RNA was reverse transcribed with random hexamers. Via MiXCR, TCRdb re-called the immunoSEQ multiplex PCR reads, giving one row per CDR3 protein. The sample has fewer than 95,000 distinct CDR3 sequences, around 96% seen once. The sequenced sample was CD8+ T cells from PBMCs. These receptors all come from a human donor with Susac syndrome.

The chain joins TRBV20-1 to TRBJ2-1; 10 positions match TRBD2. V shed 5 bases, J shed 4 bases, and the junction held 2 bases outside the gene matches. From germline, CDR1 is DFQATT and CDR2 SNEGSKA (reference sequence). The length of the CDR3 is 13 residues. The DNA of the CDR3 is TGCAGTGCTGCTAGCGGGGGTTACAATGAGCAGTTCTTC. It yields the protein CSAASGGYNEQFF.

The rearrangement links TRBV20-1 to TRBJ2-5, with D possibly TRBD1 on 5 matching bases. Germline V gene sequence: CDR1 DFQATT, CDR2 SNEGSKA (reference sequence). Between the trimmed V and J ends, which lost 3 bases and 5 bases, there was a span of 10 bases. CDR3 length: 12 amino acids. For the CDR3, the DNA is TGCAGTGCTAGGGGGCTAGGGGAGACCCAGTACTTC. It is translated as CSARGLGETQYF.

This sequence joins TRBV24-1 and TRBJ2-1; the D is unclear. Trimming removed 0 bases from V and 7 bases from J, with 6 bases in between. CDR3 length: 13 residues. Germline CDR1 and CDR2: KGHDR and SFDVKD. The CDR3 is CATSDLLGNEQFF. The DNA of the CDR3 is TGTGCCACCAGTGATTTGCTCGGGAATGAGCAGTTCTTC.

CDR3 loop: CASSQERYQPQHF. The CDR3 DNA reads TGTGCCAGCAGCCAAGAACGATATCAGCCCCAGCATTTT. The chain links TRBV3-1 to TRBJ1-5; D gene ambiguous. The CDR3 length is 13 residues. The ends were cut back, 0 bases at V and 5 bases at J, with 5 bases in the middle. CDR1 and CDR2 (germline): LGHDT, YNNKEL (reference sequence).

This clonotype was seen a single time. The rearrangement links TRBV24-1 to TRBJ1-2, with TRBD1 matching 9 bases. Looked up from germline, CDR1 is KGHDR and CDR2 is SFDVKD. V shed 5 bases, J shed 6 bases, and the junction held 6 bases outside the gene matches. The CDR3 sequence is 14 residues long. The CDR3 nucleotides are TGTGCCACCAGTGCCGGGACAGGGATTGATGGCTACACCTTC. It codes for CATSAGTGIDGYTF.

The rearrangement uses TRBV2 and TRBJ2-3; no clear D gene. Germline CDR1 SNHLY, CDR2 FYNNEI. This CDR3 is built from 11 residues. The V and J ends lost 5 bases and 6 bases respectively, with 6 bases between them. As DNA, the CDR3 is TGTGCCAGCAGTCGAGTGGATACGCAGTATTTT. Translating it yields CASSRVDTQYF.

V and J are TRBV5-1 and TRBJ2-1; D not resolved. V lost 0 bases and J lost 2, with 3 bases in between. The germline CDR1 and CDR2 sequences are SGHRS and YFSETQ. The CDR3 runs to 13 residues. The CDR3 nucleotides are TGCGCCAGCAGCTTGGAAGCCTACAATGAGCAGTTCTTC. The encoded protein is CASSLEAYNEQFF.

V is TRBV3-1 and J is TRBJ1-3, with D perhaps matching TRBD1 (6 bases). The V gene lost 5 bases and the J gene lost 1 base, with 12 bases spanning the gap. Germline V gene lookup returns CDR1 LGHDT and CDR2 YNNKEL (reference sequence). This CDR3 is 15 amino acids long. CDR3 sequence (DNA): TGTGCCAGCAGCTATTCAGGGGATTCTGGAAACACCATATATTTT. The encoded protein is CASSYSGDSGNTIYF.

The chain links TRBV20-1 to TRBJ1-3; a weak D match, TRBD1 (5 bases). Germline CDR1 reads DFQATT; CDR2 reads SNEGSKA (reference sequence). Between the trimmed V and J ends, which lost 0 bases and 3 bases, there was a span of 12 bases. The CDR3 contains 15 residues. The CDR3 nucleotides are TGCAGTGCTAGAGATGGGGGATCAGGTGGAAACACCATATATTTT. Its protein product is CSARDGGSGGNTIYF.

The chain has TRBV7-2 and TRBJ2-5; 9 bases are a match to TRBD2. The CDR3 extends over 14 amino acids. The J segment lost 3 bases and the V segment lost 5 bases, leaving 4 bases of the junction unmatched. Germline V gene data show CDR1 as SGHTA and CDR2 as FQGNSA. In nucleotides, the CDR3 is TGTGCCAGCAGCCCGAGCGGGGGGAAAGAGACCCAGTACTTC. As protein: CASSPSGGKETQYF. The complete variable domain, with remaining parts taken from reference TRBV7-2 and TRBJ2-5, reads GAGVSQSPSNKVTEKGKDVELRCDPISGHTALYWYRQSLGQGLEFLIYFQGNSAPDKSGLPSDRFSAERTGGSVSTLTIQRTQQEDSAVYLCASSPSGGKETQYFGPGTRLLVL.

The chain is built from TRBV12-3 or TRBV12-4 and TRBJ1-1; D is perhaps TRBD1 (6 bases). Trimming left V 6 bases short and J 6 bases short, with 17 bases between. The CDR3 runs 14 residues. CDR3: CASRQDSEQSEAFF. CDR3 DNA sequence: TGTGCCAGCAGACAGGACAGTGAACAGTCTGAAGCTTTCTTT.

CDR3 protein: CASSPPSLARETQYF. CDR3 bases: TGTGCCAGCTCACCACCTTCTCTAGCGCGGGAGACCCAGTACTTC. The rearrangement links TRBV18 to TRBJ2-5, with D tentatively TRBD2 (6 bases). Per the germline V gene, CDR1 is KGHSH and CDR2 is LQKENI. The CDR3 runs to 15 residues. The ends were cut back, 0 bases at V and 5 bases at J, with 13 bases in the middle.

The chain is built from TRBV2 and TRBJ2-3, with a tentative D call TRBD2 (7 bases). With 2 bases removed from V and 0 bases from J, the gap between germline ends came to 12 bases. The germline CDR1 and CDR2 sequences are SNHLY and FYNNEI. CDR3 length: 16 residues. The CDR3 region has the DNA TGTGCCAGCAGTGAAACGGGGGGCCTGAGCACAGATACGCAGTATTTT. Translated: CASSETGGLSTDTQYF.

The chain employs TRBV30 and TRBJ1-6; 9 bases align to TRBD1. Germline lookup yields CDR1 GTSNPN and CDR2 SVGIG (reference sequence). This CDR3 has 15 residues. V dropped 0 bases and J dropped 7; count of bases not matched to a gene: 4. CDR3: CAWSVLGQGNSPLHF. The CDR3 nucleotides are TGTGCCTGGAGTGTTCTGGGACAGGGAAATTCACCCCTCCACTTT.

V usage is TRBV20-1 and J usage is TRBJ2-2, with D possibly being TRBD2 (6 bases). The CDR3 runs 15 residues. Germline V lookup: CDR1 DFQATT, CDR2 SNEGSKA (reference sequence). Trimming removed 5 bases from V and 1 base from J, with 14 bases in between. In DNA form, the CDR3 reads TGCAGTGCTCGGAGGAAGGAGGGGAACACCGGGGAGCTGTTTTTT. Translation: CSARRKEGNTGELFF.

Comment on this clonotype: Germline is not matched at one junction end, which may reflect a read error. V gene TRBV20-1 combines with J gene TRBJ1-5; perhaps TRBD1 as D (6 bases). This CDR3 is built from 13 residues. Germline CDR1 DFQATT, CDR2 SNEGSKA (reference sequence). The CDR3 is CSAGGQGHHPQHF. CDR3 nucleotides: TGCAGTGCGGGGGGCCAGGGCCATCATCCCCAGCATTTT.

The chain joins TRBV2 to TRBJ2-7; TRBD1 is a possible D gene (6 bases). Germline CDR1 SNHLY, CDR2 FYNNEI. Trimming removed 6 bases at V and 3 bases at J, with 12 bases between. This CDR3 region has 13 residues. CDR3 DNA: TGTGCCAGCAGAACAGGGTGGGGCTACGAGCAGTACTTC. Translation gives CASRTGWGYEQYF.

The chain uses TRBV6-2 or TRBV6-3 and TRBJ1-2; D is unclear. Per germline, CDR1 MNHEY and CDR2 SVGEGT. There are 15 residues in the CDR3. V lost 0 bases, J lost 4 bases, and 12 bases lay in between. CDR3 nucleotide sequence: TGTGCCAGCAGTTACTCGGGAAGTAACCCCTATGGCTACACCTTC. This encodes CASSYSGSNPYGYTF.

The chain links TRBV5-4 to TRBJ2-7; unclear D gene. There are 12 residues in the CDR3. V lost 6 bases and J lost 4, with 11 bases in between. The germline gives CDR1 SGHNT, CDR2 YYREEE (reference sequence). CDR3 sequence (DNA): TGTGCCAGCACCTCGGCGGATTACGAGCAGTACTTC. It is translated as CASTSADYEQYF.

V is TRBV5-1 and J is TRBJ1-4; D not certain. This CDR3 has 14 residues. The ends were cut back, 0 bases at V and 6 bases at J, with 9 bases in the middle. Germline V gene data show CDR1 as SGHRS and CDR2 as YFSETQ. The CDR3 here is CASSLVAEDEKLFF. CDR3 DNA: TGCGCCAGCAGCTTGGTGGCTGAAGATGAAAAACTGTTTTTT.

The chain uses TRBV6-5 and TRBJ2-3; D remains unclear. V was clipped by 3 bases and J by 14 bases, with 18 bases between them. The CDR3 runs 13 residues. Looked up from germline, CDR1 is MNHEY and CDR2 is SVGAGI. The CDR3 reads CASSYSIGLVVYF. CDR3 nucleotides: TGTGCCAGCAGTTATTCGATAGGTCTAGTCGTGTATTTT.

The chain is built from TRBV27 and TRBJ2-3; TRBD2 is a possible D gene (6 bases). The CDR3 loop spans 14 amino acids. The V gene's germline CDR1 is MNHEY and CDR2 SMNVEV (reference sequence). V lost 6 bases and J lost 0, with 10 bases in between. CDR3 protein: CASRRGLSTDTQYF. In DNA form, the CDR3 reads TGTGCCAGCAGGCGGGGACTGAGCACAGATACGCAGTATTTT.

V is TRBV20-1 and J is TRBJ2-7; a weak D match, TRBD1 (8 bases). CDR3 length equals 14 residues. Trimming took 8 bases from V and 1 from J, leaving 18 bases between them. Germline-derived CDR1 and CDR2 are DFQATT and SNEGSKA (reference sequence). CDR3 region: CSINRGGDSYEQYF. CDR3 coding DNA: TGCAGTATCAACAGGGGGGGGGATTCCTACGAGCAGTACTTC.

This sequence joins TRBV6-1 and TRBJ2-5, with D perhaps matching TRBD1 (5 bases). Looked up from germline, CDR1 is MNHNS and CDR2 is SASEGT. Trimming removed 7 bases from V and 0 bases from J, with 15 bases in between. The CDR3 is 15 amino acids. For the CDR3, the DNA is TGTGCCAGCACCATAAACAAGGGGTACCAAGAGACCCAGTACTTC. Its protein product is CASTINKGYQETQYF.

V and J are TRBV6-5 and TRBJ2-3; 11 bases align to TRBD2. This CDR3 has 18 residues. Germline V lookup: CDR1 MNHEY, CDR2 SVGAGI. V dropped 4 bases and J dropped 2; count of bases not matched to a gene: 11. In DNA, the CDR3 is TGTGCCAGCAGTTTCCCCTTACTAGCGGGGGTCACCACAGATACGCAGTATTTT. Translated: CASSFPLLAGVTTDTQYF.

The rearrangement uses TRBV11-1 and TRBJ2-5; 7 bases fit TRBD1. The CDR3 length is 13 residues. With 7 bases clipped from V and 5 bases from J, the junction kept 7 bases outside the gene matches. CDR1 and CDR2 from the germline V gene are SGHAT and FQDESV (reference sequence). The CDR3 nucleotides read TGTGCCAGCAACCACGACAGGGTCGAGACCCAGTACTTC. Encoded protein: CASNHDRVETQYF. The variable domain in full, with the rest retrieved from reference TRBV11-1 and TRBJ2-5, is EAEVAQSPRYKITEKSQAVAFWCDPISGHATLYWYRQILGQGPELLVQFQDESVVDDSQLPKDRFSAERLKGVDSTLKIQPAELGDSAMYLCASNHDRVETQYFGPGTRLLVL.

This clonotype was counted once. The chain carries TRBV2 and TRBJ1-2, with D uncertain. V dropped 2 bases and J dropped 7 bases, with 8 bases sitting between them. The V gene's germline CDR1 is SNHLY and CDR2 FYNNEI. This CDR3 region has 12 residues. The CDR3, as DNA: TGTGCCAGCAGTGAACGGGCGGGTGGCTACACCTTC. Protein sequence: CASSERAGGYTF.

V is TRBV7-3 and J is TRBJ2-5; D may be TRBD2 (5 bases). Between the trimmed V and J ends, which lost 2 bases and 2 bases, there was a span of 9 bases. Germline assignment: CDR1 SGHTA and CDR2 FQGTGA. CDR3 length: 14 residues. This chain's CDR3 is CASSLERVQETQYF. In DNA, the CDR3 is TGTGCCAGCAGCTTAGAGAGGGTGCAAGAGACCCAGTACTTC.

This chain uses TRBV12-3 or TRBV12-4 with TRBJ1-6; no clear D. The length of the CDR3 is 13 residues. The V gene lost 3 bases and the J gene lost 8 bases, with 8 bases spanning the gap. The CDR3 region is CASSFSRDSPLHF. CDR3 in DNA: TGTGCCAGCAGTTTCAGTAGGGATTCACCCCTCCACTTT.

Here the CDR3 DNA reads TGCAGTGCTCCGGAGCTGGGTTTTGACACCATATATTTT. Its protein is CSAPELGFDTIYF. The chain has TRBV20-1 and TRBJ1-3, with D uncertain. V was pared by 5 bases and J by 8 bases, with 16 bases between. The CDR3 contains 13 residues. Germline values: CDR1 DFQATT, CDR2 SNEGSKA (reference sequence).

The DNA for the CDR3 is TGTGCCAGCAGCCGGACAGGCCACTGGGAAGGAGAGACCCAGTACTTC. It specifies CASSRTGHWEGETQYF. This chain connects TRBV3-1 to TRBJ2-5, with 7 positions matching TRBD1. V was clipped by 4 bases and J by 4 bases; unmatched bases: 12. This CDR3 is built from 16 residues. The germline V gene encodes CDR1 LGHDT and CDR2 YNNKEL (reference sequence).